These T cell receptor beta chains were read from a single sample in a study of early T cells in non-severe SARS-CoV-2 infection. TCRdb re-called the 5' RACE reads through MiXCR, storing one row per CDR3 protein. The table shows almost 85,000 distinct CDR3 sequences, with about 12% occurring only once. The sequencing input was whole blood. These receptors were collected from an adult who was a healthcare worker with PCR-confirmed SARS-CoV-2 infection or an uninfected control (not recorded which). Each CDR3 is given with its conserved first and last residue. D genes are given only for firm matches. The size entry is marked missing in some rows and otherwise reads once, few, many or a size class.

D gene	J gene	V gene	CDR3 length	clone size	CDR3 protein	CDR3 DNA
.	TRBJ2-1	TRBV12-3/TRBV12-4	14	.	CASSYPGAGDEQFF	TGTGCCAGCAGTTACCCGGGAGCAGGCGATGAGCAGTTCTTC
.	TRBJ1-2	TRBV28	12	few	CASSSSSYGYTF	TGTGCCAGCAGTTCCAGTTCCTATGGCTACACCTTC
.	TRBJ2-3	TRBV9	14	many	CASSVRSSTDTQYF	TGTGCCAGCTCTGTGAGGTCTAGCACAGATACGCAGTATTTT
TRBD2	TRBJ2-7	TRBV6-5	15	few	CASSYSFGGAVEQYF	TGTGCCAGCAGTTACTCTTTCGGGGGGGCCGTCGAGCAGTACTTC
.	TRBJ2-2	TRBV11-2	17	.	CASSLGTWTENTGELFF	TGTGCCAGCAGCTTAGGTACCTGGACGGAGAACACCGGGGAGCTGTTTTTT
.	TRBJ2-7	TRBV28	13	few	CATSTGGAYEQYF	TGTGCCACAAGCACAGGGGGGGCCTACGAGCAGTACTTC
.	TRBJ1-1	TRBV12-3/TRBV12-4	14	few	CASSLRGRNTEAFF	TGTGCCAGCAGCTTACGAGGTAGAAACACTGAAGCTTTCTTT
.	TRBJ1-1	TRBV6-5	11	many	CASSTGGEAFF	TGTGCCAGCAGTACGGGCGGGGAAGCTTTCTTT
.	TRBJ1-1	TRBV18	14	.	CASLPGTTNTEAFF	TGTGCCAGCTTACCAGGGACAACGAACACTGAAGCTTTCTTT
TRBD2	TRBJ2-5	TRBV6-6	17	few	CASSHGVAGVIQETQYF	TGTGCCAGCAGTCACGGGGTAGCGGGGGTCATACAAGAGACCCAGTACTTC
TRBD2	TRBJ2-5	TRBV7-8	17	.	CASSLGLAGGLQETQYF	TGTGCCAGCAGCTTAGGGCTAGCGGGAGGACTTCAAGAGACCCAGTACTTC
.	TRBJ1-3	TRBV11-2	14	few	CASSSRGSGNTIYF	TGTGCCAGCAGCTCGAGGGGATCTGGAAACACCATATATTTT
.	TRBJ1-3	TRBV7-6	15	.	CASSLVSGPENTIYF	TGTGCCAGCAGCTTAGTATCGGGGCCGGAAAACACCATATATTTT
TRBD2	TRBJ2-3	TRBV12-3/TRBV12-4	16	few	CASSARLAGDTDTQYF	TGTGCCAGCAGTGCCCGACTAGCGGGGGACACAGATACGCAGTATTTT
.	TRBJ1-5	TRBV6-6	18	.	CASSYTPFQGAGNQPQHF	TGTGCCAGCAGTTACACCCCCTTTCAGGGAGCGGGCAATCAGCCCCAGCATTTT
.	TRBJ2-7	TRBV28	12	many	CASSLGHYEQYF	TGTGCCAGCAGTTTAGGGCACTACGAGCAGTACTTC
TRBD1	TRBJ2-1	TRBV5-1	14	many	CASSFRDSNNEQFF	TGCGCCAGCAGCTTCCGGGACAGTAACAATGAGCAGTTCTTC
TRBD1	TRBJ2-2	TRBV5-1	15	.	CASSQQGANTGELFF	TGCGCCAGCAGCCAGCAGGGGGCGAACACCGGGGAGCTGTTTTTT
.	TRBJ2-1	TRBV25-1	15	many	CASSEPLSSYNEQFF	TGTGCCAGCAGTGAACCCTTAAGCTCCTACAATGAGCAGTTCTTC
.	TRBJ2-7	TRBV7-3	13	few	CASSFTGTYEQYF	TGTGCCAGCAGCTTTACAGGGACCTACGAGCAGTACTTC
.	TRBJ2-5	TRBV28	16	many	CASSDRDSQFGETQYF	TGTGCCAGCAGTGACCGGGACTCACAGTTTGGAGAGACCCAGTACTTC
.	TRBJ2-2	TRBV24-1	16	few	CATSDLIGQDAGELFF	TGTGCCACCAGTGATCTGATAGGGCAGGACGCCGGGGAGCTGTTTTTT
.	TRBJ2-3	TRBV3-1	15	.	CASSQGNYGTDTQYF	TGTGCCAGCAGCCAAGGAAATTACGGCACAGATACGCAGTATTTT
TRBD1	TRBJ2-7	TRBV29-1	14	.	CSAMGQGGSYEQYF	TGCAGCGCCATGGGACAGGGGGGTTCGTACGAGCAGTACTTC
TRBD1	TRBJ1-2	TRBV7-9	13	few	CASSFGTAYGYTF	TGTGCCAGCAGCTTCGGGACAGCATATGGCTACACCTTC
.	TRBJ1-1	TRBV27	15	few	CASITKVLRNTEAFF	TGTGCCAGCATAACTAAAGTATTGAGGAACACTGAAGCTTTCTTT
.	TRBJ2-2	TRBV7-3	13	.	CASSFMGTGELFF	TGTGCCAGCAGCTTCATGGGGACCGGGGAGCTGTTTTTT
TRBD2	TRBJ2-1	TRBV5-5	15	many	CASSLMRGDLNEQFF	TGTGCCAGCAGCTTGATGCGGGGGGACCTCAATGAGCAGTTCTTC
.	TRBJ2-1	TRBV20-1	13	many	CSAPIGLHNEQFF	TGCAGTGCGCCGATCGGACTCCACAATGAGCAGTTCTTC
.	TRBJ2-1	TRBV24-1	18	.	CATSDPGTGEGSYNEQFF	TGTGCCACCAGTGATCCCGGGACGGGGGAAGGATCCTACAATGAGCAGTTCTTC
.	TRBJ1-5	TRBV18	13	few	CASSPYLEQPQHF	TGTGCCAGCTCACCCTATTTGGAACAGCCCCAGCATTTT
.	TRBJ2-1	TRBV6-5	15	.	CASSSPLGGYNEQFF	TGTGCCAGCAGTTCCCCTTTAGGAGGTTACAATGAGCAGTTCTTC
.	TRBJ1-4	TRBV11-3	13	many	CASSTLTEEKLFF	TGTGCCAGCAGCACCCTGACGGAAGAAAAACTGTTTTTT
.	TRBJ2-3	TRBV12-5	15	.	CASGPRPGSTDTQYF	TGTGCTAGTGGCCCTCGTCCCGGGAGCACAGATACGCAGTATTTT
.	TRBJ1-5	TRBV6-5	13	many	CASSPRGGQPQHF	TGTGCCAGCAGTCCCAGGGGCGGGCAGCCCCAGCATTTT
.	TRBJ2-7	TRBV12-3/TRBV12-4	12	.	CASSTGMGEQYF	TGTGCCAGCAGTACAGGGATGGGGGAGCAGTACTTC
.	TRBJ1-2	TRBV15	14	few	CATSRGGSNYGYTF	TGTGCCACCAGCAGAGGGGGCTCTAACTATGGCTACACCTTC
TRBD2	TRBJ2-1	TRBV6-5	15	few	CASSYSRGAHNEQFF	TGTGCCAGCAGTTACTCGCGGGGGGCCCACAATGAGCAGTTCTTC
.	TRBJ2-5	TRBV7-7	12	few	CASSVPSETQYF	TGTGCTAGCAGCGTCCCGTCTGAGACCCAGTACTTC
.	TRBJ2-3	TRBV5-4	15	.	CASSLSRWDTDTQYF	TGTGCCAGCAGCTTGAGTAGGTGGGACACAGATACGCAGTATTTT